The rows below give T cell receptor beta chains drawn from one sample of a study of identical twins' blood T cells. TCRdb independently ran MiXCR on the 5' RACE reads; one entry per CDR3 protein. The sample carries hundreds of thousands of distinct CDR3 sequences, 25% to 35% recorded once. The sample taken for sequencing was PBMCs. These receptors all stem from a woman aged 18-55 years in good health. The CDR3 runs from the conserved cysteine through the conserved F or W. The D gene is left open where the match is weak. Clone sizes are given selectively: once, few, many, or a class where the clone is expanded.

abundance,v_gene,j_gene,d_gene,CDR3nt,CDR3aa
few,TRBV12-3/TRBV12-4,TRBJ2-3,TRBD1,TGTGCCAGCAGCGGACAGGTTAGAGATACGCAGTATTTT,CASSGQVRDTQYF
-,TRBV5-6,TRBJ1-2,-,TGTGCCAGCAGCTTCGACAGGATGGATGGCTACACCTTC,CASSFDRMDGYTF
few,TRBV4-3,TRBJ1-2,-,TGCGCCAGCAGCCAGGCCTTCAGGACTGATAACTATGGCTACACCTTC,CASSQAFRTDNYGYTF
few,TRBV7-9,TRBJ1-2,-,TGTGCCAGCAGCGTGGGACTGAACTATGGCTACACCTTC,CASSVGLNYGYTF
-,TRBV13,TRBJ2-3,-,TGTGCCAGCAGCTTCGGACAAAAGAAAAGCACAGATACGCAGTATTTT,CASSFGQKKSTDTQYF
-,TRBV7-9,TRBJ1-2,TRBD1,TGTGCCAGCAGCACGCGGGACAGCAGCTACACCTTC,CASSTRDSSYTF
-,TRBV2,TRBJ1-2,-,TGTGCCAGCAGTGAAGGGGTGGGCGTGCCCCAAAACTATGGCTACACCTTC,CASSEGVGVPQNYGYTF
few,TRBV6-2/TRBV6-3,TRBJ1-2,-,TGTGCCAGCATGAAGGGTGTGGCCCTGGATGGCTACACCTTC,CASMKGVALDGYTF
few,TRBV12-5,TRBJ2-5,-,TGTGCTAGTGGTTTAGAAGAGACCCAGTACTTC,CASGLEETQYF
-,TRBV20-1,TRBJ1-4,-,TGCAGTGCTAGAGATTCAGAGGGATTGGGGGAAAAACTGTTTTTT,CSARDSEGLGEKLFF
-,TRBV20-1,TRBJ2-5,-,TGCAGTGTCCGTCTTGGTACCCGAGAGACCCAGTACTTC,CSVRLGTRETQYF
few,TRBV4-2,TRBJ1-6,-,TGTGCCAGCAGCCAAGAGGACGGACTAAATTCACCCCTCCACTTT,CASSQEDGLNSPLHF
many,TRBV18,TRBJ1-3,-,TGTGCCAGCTCTACGGGACGAACCTCGGCGGGAAACACCATATATTTT,CASSTGRTSAGNTIYF
-,TRBV4-2,TRBJ1-5,-,TGTGCCAGCAGCCAAGATCTCGGACATAGCAATCAGCCCCAGCATTTT,CASSQDLGHSNQPQHF
-,TRBV29-1,TRBJ1-1,TRBD1,TGCAGCGTTAGGGGACAGGTGAACACTGAATCTTTCTTT,CSVRGQVNTESFF
-,TRBV5-1,TRBJ2-7,TRBD2,TGCGCCAGCAACGGACTAGGGACCTCCGAGCAGTACTTC,CASNGLGTSEQYF
-,TRBV2,TRBJ2-1,-,TGTGCCAGCAGTCCCGGTGGGGACTTTCATGAGCAGTTCTTC,CASSPGGDFHEQFF
few,TRBV5-1,TRBJ2-7,-,TGCGCCAGCAGCCCAACGACAGGTTACGAGCAGTACTTC,CASSPTTGYEQYF
-,TRBV25-1,TRBJ1-5,-,TGTGCCAGCAGTGCACAGGGTAATCAGCCCCAGCATTTT,CASSAQGNQPQHF
few,TRBV20-1,TRBJ2-7,-,TGCAGTTTCGAGGACCGAAGCTCCTACGAGCAGTACTTC,CSFEDRSSYEQYF